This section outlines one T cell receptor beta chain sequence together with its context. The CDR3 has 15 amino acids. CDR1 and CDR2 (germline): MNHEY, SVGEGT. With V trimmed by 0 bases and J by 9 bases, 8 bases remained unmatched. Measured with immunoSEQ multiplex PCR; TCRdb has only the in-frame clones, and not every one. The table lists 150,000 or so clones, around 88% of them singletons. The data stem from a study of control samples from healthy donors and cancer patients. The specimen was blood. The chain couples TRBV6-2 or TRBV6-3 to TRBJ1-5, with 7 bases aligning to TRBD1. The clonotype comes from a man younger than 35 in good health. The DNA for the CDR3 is TGTGCCAGCAGTTACTCGGGCAGGGGGGGTCCGCCCCAGCATTTT. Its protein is CASSYSGRGGPPQHF.